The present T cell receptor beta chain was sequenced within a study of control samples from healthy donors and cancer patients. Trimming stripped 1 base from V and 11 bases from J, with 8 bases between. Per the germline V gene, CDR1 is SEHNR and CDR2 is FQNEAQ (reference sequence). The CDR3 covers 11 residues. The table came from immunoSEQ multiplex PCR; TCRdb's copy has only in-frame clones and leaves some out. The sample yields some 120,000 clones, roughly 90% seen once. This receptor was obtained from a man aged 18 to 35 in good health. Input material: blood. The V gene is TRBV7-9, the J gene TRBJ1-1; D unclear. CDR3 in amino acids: CASSLDFGAFF. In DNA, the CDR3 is TGTGCCAGCAGCTTAGACTTTGGCGCTTTCTTT.